The 30 T cell receptor beta chains reported below all come from one sample, sequenced in a study of human CD8 memory T cell subsets. Sequencing libraries of TCR beta were made by UMI-labeled 5' RACE. TCRdb re-called the 5' RACE reads and shows each CDR3 protein once, DNA omitted. Here the sample table reports around 19,000 distinct CDR3 sequences. Sample: CD8+ T cells from PBMCs. The source of these receptors is a human donor in good health.

This chain links TRBV5-4 with TRBJ1-1; the D gene TCRdb calls, TRBD1, cannot be checked with no DNA. Germline V gives CDR1 SGHNT, CDR2 YYREEE (reference sequence). CDR3 length: 13 residues. This CDR3 reads CASSSQGVPEAFF.

The chain uses TRBV29-1 and TRBJ2-7; without DNA, the TCRdb call of TRBD2 cannot be checked. The length of the CDR3 is 12 residues. Germline V gene sequence: CDR1 SQVTM, CDR2 ANQGSEA. CDR3 sequence: CSVLNLPGEQYF.

The CDR3 is CASSWKELTSSYNEQFF. J is TRBJ2-1 and V is TRBV28. The germline V gene encodes CDR1 MDHEN and CDR2 SYDVKM. This CDR3 contains 17 residues.

This chain connects TRBV6-2 or TRBV6-3 to TRBJ2-3; TCRdb reports TRBD2, a call that lacks DNA to check it against. The CDR3 contains 16 residues. CDR1 and CDR2 from the germline V gene are MNHEY and SVGEGT. This chain's CDR3 is CASSYSLAGSTDTQYF.

The rearrangement links TRBV12-3 or TRBV12-4 to TRBJ2-1; checking the TCRdb D call of TRBD1 is not possible without DNA. The CDR3 runs to 14 residues. The CDR3 region is CASSERDRADEQFF.

This chain uses TRBV19 with TRBJ1-5; absent DNA, TCRdb's TRBD1 call cannot be checked. Per the germline V gene, CDR1 is LNHDA and CDR2 is SQIVND (reference sequence). The length of the CDR3 is 15 residues. Here the CDR3 reads CASSIGTGVEQPQHF.

The V gene is TRBV5-4, the J gene TRBJ1-1. The CDR3 is 16 amino acids. Germline assignment: CDR1 SGHNT and CDR2 YYREEE (reference sequence). CDR3 residues: CASSLEGGELNTEAFF. Full variable domain (missing parts from reference TRBV5-4 and TRBJ1-1): ETGVTQSPTHLIKTRGQQVTLRCSSQSGHNTVSWYQQALGQGPQFIFQYYREEENGRGNFPPRFSGLQFPNYSSELNVNALELDDSALYLCASSLEGGELNTEAFFGQGTRLTVV.

The V gene is TRBV7-3, the J gene TRBJ2-1; TCRdb lists TRBD1, though no DNA is available to test this call. Germline CDR1 SGHTA, CDR2 FQGTGA. CDR3 length equals 12 residues. CDR3 sequence: CASSLQGDEQFF.

This clonotype registers medium-sized by frequency. The chain couples TRBV7-9 to TRBJ2-4; without DNA, the TCRdb call of TRBD1 cannot be checked. Germline V gene lookup returns CDR1 SEHNR and CDR2 FQNEAQ (reference sequence). This CDR3 is 19 amino acids long. The CDR3 region is CASSSTSHRDREVTDIQYF.

The CDR3 reads CASSQGTRTSLTGELFF. The V and J genes are TRBV3-1 and TRBJ2-2; checking the TCRdb D call of TRBD2 is not possible without DNA. There are 17 residues in the CDR3. Germline lookup yields CDR1 LGHDT and CDR2 YNNKEL (reference sequence).

Its frequency marks this clonotype as medium-sized (0.01 to 0.1%). The rearrangement joins TRBV6-5 to TRBJ1-2. The CDR3 is made up of 12 amino acids. Germline V gene sequence: CDR1 MNHEY, CDR2 SVGAGI. CDR3: CASSSSPGGYTF.

This chain joins TRBV11-2 and TRBJ1-4; TCRdb gives TRBD1 as the D gene, but with no DNA this cannot be confirmed. Germline V lookup: CDR1 SGHAT, CDR2 FQNNGV. The CDR3 totals 19 residues. The CDR3 loop reads CASSQRRFYDRGGDEKLFF.

The genes are TRBV29-1 and TRBJ1-1; TCRdb's assignment of TRBD1 cannot be checked, as there is no DNA. The CDR3 extends over 13 amino acids. The germline CDR1 and CDR2 sequences are SQVTM and ANQGSEA. The CDR3 reads CSVNRGEGTEAFF.

The gene calls are TRBV29-1 and TRBJ2-7; TCRdb's D gene call, TRBD1, goes unchecked for lack of DNA. This CDR3 region has 14 residues. Germline values: CDR1 SQVTM, CDR2 ANQGSEA. CDR3: CSVVWDTNTYEQYF.

This chain connects TRBV29-1 to TRBJ2-7; the D gene TCRdb calls, TRBD2, cannot be checked with no DNA. Germline V lookup: CDR1 SQVTM, CDR2 ANQGSEA. This CDR3 is built from 15 residues. CDR3 sequence: CSVEDPSALTYEQYF.

V usage is TRBV2 and J usage is TRBJ2-3; the TCRdb call, TRBD2, lacks DNA for checking. The germline gives CDR1 SNHLY, CDR2 FYNNEI. This CDR3 is built from 17 residues. The chain's CDR3 is CASSGRLAGLSTDTQYF.

The V call is TRBV7-9, the J call TRBJ1-1. Germline V gene sequence: CDR1 SEHNR, CDR2 FQNEAQ (reference sequence). The CDR3 loop spans 14 amino acids. CDR3: CASSSWTANTEAFF. Full variable domain (outside the CDR3, taken from reference TRBV7-9 and TRBJ1-1): DTGVSQNPRHKITKRGQNVTFRCDPISEHNRLYWYRQTLGQGPEFLTYFQNEAQLEKSRLLSDRFSAERPKGSFSTLEIQRTEQGDSAMYLCASSSWTANTEAFFGQGTRLTVV.

V usage is TRBV25-1 and J usage is TRBJ2-7; lacking DNA, the TRBD1 call made by TCRdb goes unchecked. The V gene's germline CDR1 is MGHDK and CDR2 SYGVNS. This CDR3 contains 14 residues. The CDR3 region is CASSAGDRGGEQYF.

The rearrangement uses TRBV19 and TRBJ1-5; lacking DNA, the TRBD1 call made by TCRdb goes unchecked. Germline values: CDR1 LNHDA, CDR2 SQIVND (reference sequence). The CDR3 has 13 residues. This CDR3 is CASTSGSNQPQHF.

The J gene is TRBJ2-7, the V gene TRBV5-5. Germline V gene lookup returns CDR1 SGHKS and CDR2 YYEKEE (reference sequence). This CDR3 contains 12 residues. The CDR3 sequence: CASSSYDYEQYF.

The V and J genes are TRBV7-2 and TRBJ2-7; TCRdb outputs TRBD2, but without DNA this stays unchecked. The CDR3 is 17 residues long. Looked up from germline, CDR1 is SGHTA and CDR2 is FQGNSA. This CDR3 reads CASSLVSPGLGNYEQYF.

This clonotype is classed as medium-sized (0.01 to 0.1%) by frequency. V usage is TRBV7-2 and J usage is TRBJ2-3; absent DNA, TCRdb's TRBD1 call cannot be checked. The CDR3 runs to 16 residues. CDR1 and CDR2 (germline): SGHTA, FQGNSA. The CDR3 loop is CASSRDGPYGGDTQYF.

The CDR3 loop is CASSASTGSPSYEQYF. This sequence joins TRBV27 and TRBJ2-7; the TCRdb D gene call, TRBD1, has no DNA to confirm it. The CDR3 runs to 16 residues. The germline V gene has CDR1 MNHEY and CDR2 SMNVEV (reference sequence).

This rearrangement joins TRBV25-1 to TRBJ2-7; TCRdb's D gene call, TRBD1, goes unchecked for lack of DNA. The CDR3 spans 15 residues. The germline gives CDR1 MGHDK, CDR2 SYGVNS. The CDR3 is CASSDPNALYYEQYF.

The chain carries TRBV27 and TRBJ1-2. The CDR3 is made up of 15 amino acids. Germline CDR1 reads MNHEY; CDR2 reads SMNVEV (reference sequence). CDR3 residues: CASSLNRGGWYGYTF.

The chain is built from TRBV24-1 and TRBJ2-3; the D call from TCRdb, TRBD1, cannot be confirmed without DNA. Germline CDR1 reads KGHDR; CDR2 reads SFDVKD. The CDR3 totals 17 residues. This CDR3 is CATSDFTGTGGADTQYF.

The gene calls are TRBV7-2 and TRBJ2-2; TCRdb selects TRBD1, and the lack of DNA leaves this call unchecked. The CDR3 spans 15 residues. Germline CDR1 reads SGHTA; CDR2 reads FQGNSA. CDR3 in amino acids: CASSPRLQGAGELFF.

This clonotype registers medium-sized by frequency. The V and J genes are TRBV19 and TRBJ1-2. The CDR3 has 14 amino acids. CDR1 is LNHDA and CDR2 is SQIVND in the germline V gene (reference sequence). CDR3 sequence reads: CASSMFGRADGYTF.

The chain recombines TRBV13 with TRBJ2-7; with no DNA, the TCRdb D assignment of TRBD1 cannot be verified. The CDR3 sequence is 15 residues long. Germline lookup yields CDR1 PRHDT and CDR2 FYEKMQ (reference sequence). The CDR3 reads CASSSGQIVPYEQYF.

V usage is TRBV24-1 and J usage is TRBJ1-1. CDR1 is KGHDR and CDR2 is SFDVKD in the germline V gene. CDR3 length: 14 amino acids. The CDR3 protein is CATSDPNREGEAFF.